This T cell receptor beta chain originates from a study of blood T cells in healthy people across ages (dated by TCRdb to between 2015 and 2017). With respect to the entire study: Template switching captured roughly one uniquely barcoded TCR beta cDNA molecule per two T cells in model experiments. To avoid experimental bias, donors of different ages were distributed randomly across sequencing lanes. Four age groups were formed from the donors: young (average about 16 years), middle-aged (approximately 40), aged (roughly 56) and long-lived (around 82). Age-related changes in TCR beta repertoire diversity were measured in the study by deep sequencing normalized with unique cDNA molecular identifiers. The study analyzed two additional independent replicas of 1 million unique cDNA reads from the same blood draw for two donors, one aged 18 to 30 and one aged 80 or older.

Systemically healthy Caucasian individuals from Russia, approximately 39 in total and aged roughly 6 to 95 years, were included as donors. Each donor gave ten milliliters of peripheral blood, collected into EDTA-treated Vacutainer tubes. Ficoll-Paque density-gradient centrifugation was used to isolate PBMCs, with at least 6 million per sample. Trizol reagent was used to extract total RNA from the PBMCs, yielding at least 6 micrograms per sample. Naive CD45RAhigh/CD27high T cell percentages were measured by flow cytometry on a PBMC aliquot from every donor. What the work shows at the level of the full study, not this receptor alone: Observed TCR beta diversity per million T cells fell roughly linearly with age, and a significant reduction was already apparent by age around 44. The CMV infection status of donors was not known, potentially confounding age-related changes in expanded clonotypes. Since profiling was done on bulk unsorted PBMCs, naive and antigen-experienced compartments could not be conclusively compared. Compared with the aged group, more naive CD4+ T cells, fewer expanded clones and increased TCR diversity were shown by the long-lived group, suggesting age selection. Total diversity estimates from one million sequenced T cells were considered lower bounds and underestimates. Observed TCR beta diversity correlated strongly with the percentage of naive T cells measured by flow cytometry.

Library prep was done by 5' RACE. Sequenced on an Illumina HiSeq 2500. The second PCR ran for about 6 to 12 cycles and used a J-beta primer mix along with a sample-barcoded 5' primer. Each TCR beta cDNA molecule received a unique molecular identifier from a template-switch 5' adaptor carrying 12 random nucleotides. Each sample yielded at least 3 million CDR3-containing paired-end reads. First-strand cDNA was synthesized from all RNA with the Mint cDNA synthesis kit, primed by a TRBC-specific oligonucleotide. All cDNA was treated with uracil-DNA glycosylase and then went through a first 18-cycle PCR with the universal primers M1SS and BC2_uni_R. From the authors' description of their analysis: Normalization of each sample was performed by random selection of 1 million high-quality reads, each carrying a distinct molecular identifier. Reads sharing molecular identifiers were discarded rather than binned into consensus sequences. MiTCR, set to a Q25 quality threshold and the strictest error-elimination algorithm, was used for CDR3 identification, clonotype clustering and error correction. A nonparametric unseen species model using Euler transformation provided a lower-bound estimate of total TCR beta diversity. The public reads were run again by TCRdb, first through fastp at Q25 and then through MiXCR, and only productive beta chains were kept. For every CDR3 protein sequence, its rows merge into one entry that carries the most common genes and DNA. The V and J calls come from TCRdb's annotation, not from the publication. The sample table records around 1,700,000 distinct CDR3 sequences; 28% of these occur just once. The ten largest clones capture 6.5% to 8.5% of the sample.

There are many counts of this clonotype. The antigen this receptor binds is unknown. Base qualities are missing; no much larger clone stands one base away. This sequence was found in a woman younger than 45 in good health. Sequencing used blood.

Read as DNA, the sequence is TGCGCCAGCAGCTTCGACCGACATCAGCCCCAGCATTTT. Translated, it reads CASSFDRHQPQHF. Here the chain combines TRBV5-1 and TRBJ1-5, with the D gene not clear enough to name. V is clipped by 2 bases and J by 5 bases, and the sequence between their germline boundaries is 8 bases long. The germline V gene gives CDR1 as SGHRS and CDR2 as YFSETQ. Inclusive of the bounding cysteine and phenylalanine, the CDR3 is 13 residues long. Only the CDR3 DNA stays, 39 bases, in frame from base 1.